The table lists the clone carrying this TCR beta chain with a few counts. The entry originates in a study of CD4+ T cells in melanoma. Germline lookup yields CDR1 MNHEY and CDR2 SMNVEV (reference sequence). This CDR3 has 15 amino acids. Trimming removed 4 bases from V and 5 bases from J, with 14 bases in between. Method: immunoSEQ multiplex PCR; TCRdb's copy keeps in-frame clones and lacks some. Of about 9,600 clones listed, 75% to 80% were seen once; the top ten hold under 25%. This TCR came from a human donor with melanoma. The sequenced material came from cells from a culture (not recorded whether cultured in vitro). The chain uses TRBV27 and TRBJ1-4; D is undetermined. The CDR3 loop reads CASSSRRVGNEKLFF. The CDR3 nucleotides are TGTGCCAGCAGTTCCCGACGAGTAGGGAATGAAAAACTGTTTTTT.